The rows below give T cell receptor beta chains drawn from one sample of a study of T cell responses to AZD1222 COVID-19 vaccine. Sequencing was performed with immunoSEQ multiplex PCR; in TCRdb, only in-frame clones are kept and a portion is missing. The table lists 120,000 to 150,000 clones, around 90% of them singletons. The sequencing used peripheral blood, collected 28 days after the second dose of the MenACWY control vaccine. The receptor set was obtained from an adult who received the MenACWY meningococcal vaccine as a control. The CDR3 runs from the conserved cysteine through the conserved F or W. The order of the fields is CDR3 protein, CDR3 DNA, V gene, D gene, clone size, J gene. D genes are given only for firm matches. Clone size appears in some rows only: once, few, many, or a class for an expanded clone.

CASSQEAGPKGTNYGYTF,TGCGCCAGCAGCCAAGAGGCAGGGCCTAAGGGAACAAACTATGGCTACACCTTC,TRBV4-3,NA,NA,TRBJ1-2
CASSIYLGQSEAFF,TGTGCCAGTAGTATTTACTTGGGACAGTCTGAAGCTTTCTTT,TRBV19,TRBD1,NA,TRBJ1-1
CASSLSQGLNEKLFF,TGTGCCAGCAGTTTATCACAGGGGCTTAATGAAAAACTGTTTTTT,TRBV2,TRBD1,NA,TRBJ1-4
CASSQGYGYTF,TGTGCCAGCAGCCAAGGATATGGCTACACCTTC,TRBV3-1/TRBV3-2,NA,NA,TRBJ1-2
CASSFRTQTGTEAFF,TGTGCCAGCAGCTTTAGGACCCAGACGGGCACTGAAGCTTTCTTT,TRBV7-8,NA,NA,TRBJ1-1
CSVLGTYARGTEAFF,TGCAGCGTGCTCGGAACATACGCCCGAGGGACTGAAGCTTTCTTT,TRBV29-1,NA,NA,TRBJ1-1
CASSSIGTGQETQYF,TGCGCCAGCAGTTCGATCGGGACAGGCCAAGAGACCCAGTACTTC,TRBV5-1,TRBD1,NA,TRBJ2-5
CASSYLIPDSQKETQYF,TGTGCCAGCAGTTACCTGATACCGGACTCTCAAAAAGAGACCCAGTACTTC,TRBV6-2/TRBV6-3,NA,NA,TRBJ2-5
CATSRGPGVEQYF,TGTGCCACCAGCAGAGGCCCAGGGGTCGAGCAGTACTTC,TRBV15,NA,NA,TRBJ2-7
CASGLVPGSSGNTIYF,TGTGCTAGTGGTTTGGTACCGGGCAGCTCTGGAAACACCATATATTTT,TRBV12-5,NA,NA,TRBJ1-3
CASSAGVYEQFF,TGTGCCAGCAGCGCGGGGGTCTATGAGCAGTTCTTC,TRBV25-1,TRBD2,NA,TRBJ2-1
CASSLFPGEETQYF,TGTGCCAGCAGCTTATTTCCGGGTGAGGAGACCCAGTACTTC,TRBV7-3,NA,NA,TRBJ2-5
CAWDRGFEQYF,TGTGCCTGGGACAGGGGGTTCGAGCAGTACTTC,TRBV30,TRBD1,NA,TRBJ2-7
CASSQNRRQLSSYNSPLHF,TGTGCCAGCAGCCAAAACAGGAGACAGCTGAGCTCCTATAATTCACCCCTCCACTTT,TRBV4-2,NA,NA,TRBJ1-6
CASSQDTEGQQFF,TGCGCCAGCAGCCAAGATACCGAGGGCCAGCAGTTCTTC,TRBV4-3,NA,NA,TRBJ2-1
CASSLDRNTEAFF,TGCGCCAGCAGCCTCGACCGGAACACTGAAGCTTTCTTT,TRBV4-3,NA,few,TRBJ1-1
CASDGNNEQFF,TGTGCCAGCGACGGGAACAATGAGCAGTTCTTC,TRBV2,NA,NA,TRBJ2-1
CAISGTSSYEQYF,TGTGCCATCAGCGGCACGAGCTCCTACGAGCAGTACTTC,TRBV10-3,NA,few,TRBJ2-7
CAWSVGMGGYTF,TGTGCCTGGAGTGTTGGTATGGGCGGCTACACCTTC,TRBV30,NA,NA,TRBJ1-2
CASSEYLRTSYTF,TGTGCCAGCAGTGAATACCTAAGGACGTCGTACACCTTC,TRBV25-1,NA,NA,TRBJ1-2
CASSASTPKGPGELFF,TGCGCCAGCAGCGCCTCGACGCCCAAAGGGCCCGGGGAGCTGTTTTTT,TRBV5-1,NA,NA,TRBJ2-2
CASSYSEEKTQYF,TGTGCCAGCAGTTACTCGGAGGAAAAGACCCAGTACTTC,TRBV6-2/TRBV6-3,NA,few,TRBJ2-5
CASSQGSFYGYTF,TGTGCCAGCAGCCAAGGGAGTTTCTATGGCTACACCTTC,TRBV14,NA,NA,TRBJ1-2
CASSPGTQHGYTF,TGTGCCAGCAGCCCCGGGACTCAGCATGGCTACACCTTC,TRBV9,NA,NA,TRBJ1-2
CASSFSPPSNNQPQHF,TGTGCCAGCAGTTTTTCCCCCCCCAGCAACAATCAGCCCCAGCATTTT,TRBV28,NA,NA,TRBJ1-5
CASSQEVGGENQPQHF,TGTGCCAGCAGCCAAGAAGTCGGAGGAGAAAATCAGCCCCAGCATTTT,TRBV4-2,NA,NA,TRBJ1-5
CASSVAAGMGTGELFF,TGTGCCAGCAGCGTAGCAGCGGGAATGGGGACCGGGGAGCTGTTTTTT,TRBV9,TRBD2,once,TRBJ2-2
CASSLDWEETQYF,TGTGCCAGCAGCTTAGACTGGGAAGAGACCCAGTACTTC,TRBV11-2,NA,NA,TRBJ2-5
CASRLGVGGNNEQFF,TGTGCCAGTAGATTAGGGGTGGGTGGGAACAATGAGCAGTTCTTC,TRBV27,NA,NA,TRBJ2-1
CASRTGYSNQPQHF,TGTGCCAGCAGGACGGGATATAGCAATCAGCCCCAGCATTTT,TRBV27,NA,NA,TRBJ1-5
CASSQERGRTGELFF,TGTGCCAGCAGCCAAGAAAGGGGGCGAACCGGGGAGCTGTTTTTT,TRBV14,TRBD1,NA,TRBJ2-2
CASSTPGGEQYF,TGTGCCAGCAGTACCCCGGGGGGGGAGCAGTACTTC,TRBV28,TRBD2,once,TRBJ2-7
CASTPGPAGVLGNEQFF,TGTGCCAGCACCCCCGGTCCAGCGGGAGTTCTGGGGAATGAGCAGTTCTTC,TRBV6-2/TRBV6-3,TRBD2,NA,TRBJ2-1
CSASRGRAPYNEQFF,TGCAGTGCTAGTCGTGGGAGGGCCCCCTACAATGAGCAGTTCTTC,TRBV20-1,TRBD2,NA,TRBJ2-1
CASSMTGLNTEAFF,TGTGCCAGCAGCATGACAGGGCTGAACACTGAAGCTTTCTTT,TRBV5-6,TRBD1,NA,TRBJ1-1
CASSFVRNQPQHF,TGTGCCAGCAGTTTCGTGCGCAATCAGCCCCAGCATTTT,TRBV27,NA,NA,TRBJ1-5
CASSLGSLRETQYF,TGTGCCAGCAGCTTGGGCTCCCTCCGGGAGACCCAGTACTTC,TRBV11-2,NA,NA,TRBJ2-5
CASSYVLVEQYF,TGTGCCAGCAGTTATGTCTTGGTCGAGCAGTACTTC,TRBV12-3/TRBV12-4,NA,NA,TRBJ2-7
CASGTSQGDGANVLTF,TGTGCTAGTGGTACATCCCAGGGTGATGGGGCCAACGTCCTGACTTTC,TRBV12-5,NA,NA,TRBJ2-6
CASSLYTGTAKNIQYF,TGTGCCAGCAGTTTATATACAGGGACCGCCAAAAACATTCAGTACTTC,TRBV27,NA,NA,TRBJ2-4
CASSLISANTEAFF,TGTGCCAGCAGCTTAATTTCGGCGAACACTGAAGCTTTCTTT,TRBV7-3,NA,NA,TRBJ1-1
CASRGDRDAFF,TGTGCCAGCAGAGGCGACAGGGACGCTTTCTTT,TRBV12-3/TRBV12-4,TRBD1,NA,TRBJ1-1
CASSSRVPSHGDTQYF,TGTGCCAGCAGTTCCAGGGTACCCAGTCACGGAGATACGCAGTATTTT,TRBV6-5,NA,NA,TRBJ2-3
CASSLAGRRHYNEQFF,TGTGCCAGCAGCTTGGCGGGACGGCGCCATTACAATGAGCAGTTCTTC,TRBV11-3,NA,NA,TRBJ2-1
CASTPADRGGELFF,TGTGCCAGCACCCCGGCAGACAGGGGTGGGGAGCTGTTTTTT,TRBV6-2/TRBV6-3,TRBD1,NA,TRBJ2-2
CASSCDMYTEAFF,TGTGCCAGCAGCTGTGACATGTACACTGAAGCTTTCTTT,TRBV7-3,NA,NA,TRBJ1-1
CASSFRTGEQPQHF,TGTGCCAGCAGCTTTCGGACAGGGGAGCAGCCCCAGCATTTT,TRBV5-8,TRBD1,NA,TRBJ1-5
CASTSSGGEQFF,TGTGCCAGCACCTCGAGCGGGGGGGAGCAGTTCTTC,TRBV12-3/TRBV12-4,TRBD2,NA,TRBJ2-1
CAGQQGASSPLHF,TGTGCCGGCCAACAGGGGGCTAGTTCACCCCTCCACTTT,TRBV6-5,TRBD1,few,TRBJ1-6
CASSVDVDNSPLHF,TGTGCCAGCAGTGTCGACGTAGATAATTCACCCCTCCACTTT,TRBV2,NA,NA,TRBJ1-6
CASSGTSDRLTYEQYF,TGTGCCAGCAGTGGGACTAGCGATCGACTAACCTACGAGCAGTACTTC,TRBV6-1,TRBD2,few,TRBJ2-7
CASSLGQGVSPLHF,TGTGCCAGCAGCTTGGGACAGGGCGTTTCACCCCTCCACTTT,TRBV5-6,TRBD1,NA,TRBJ1-6